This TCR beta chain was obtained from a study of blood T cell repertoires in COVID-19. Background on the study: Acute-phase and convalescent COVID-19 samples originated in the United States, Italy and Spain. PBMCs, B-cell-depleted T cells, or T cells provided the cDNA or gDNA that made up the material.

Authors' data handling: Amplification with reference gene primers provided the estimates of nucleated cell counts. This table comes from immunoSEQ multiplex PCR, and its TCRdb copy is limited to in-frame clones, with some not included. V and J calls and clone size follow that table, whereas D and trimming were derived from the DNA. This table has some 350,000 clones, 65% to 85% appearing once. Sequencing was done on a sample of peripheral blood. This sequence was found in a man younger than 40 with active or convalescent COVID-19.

The CDR3 region is CASSFTQGPYNSPLHF. The DNA for the CDR3 is TGTGCCAGCAGCTTCACACAGGGCCCCTATAATTCACCCCTCCACTTT. V is TRBV7-2 and J is TRBJ1-6; tentatively, D is TRBD1 (6 bases). The V gene's germline CDR1 is SGHTA and CDR2 FQGNSA. Trimming removed 3 bases from V and 2 bases from J, with 11 bases in between. The CDR3 runs 16 residues.